This TCR beta chain was sequenced for a study of CD8 T cells in Susac syndrome. Findings and limits, study-wide: TCR sequencing and HLA analysis covered a relatively small number of individuals.

Random hexamers primed reverse transcription of about 0.5 to 1 ug RNA. An immunoSEQ multiplex PCR generated amplified TCR beta CDR3 products spanning 54 Vbeta and 13 Jbeta. One entry per CDR3 protein, called by TCRdb with MiXCR from the immunoSEQ multiplex PCR reads. The table includes fewer than 350,000 distinct CDR3 sequences, approximately 90% detected once. TCR beta sequencing was performed on blood CD8+ and CD4+ T cells. Both CD4+ and CD8+ T cells were negatively isolated, and TEMRA cells underwent FACS enrichment. A note on this clonotype: Its matching antigen is unknown.

The sequenced material came from CD4+ T cells from PBMCs. The receptor was isolated from a human donor with multiple sclerosis.

The CDR3 protein is CASSPGVTGEQYF. Written as DNA, the CDR3 is TGTGCCAGCAGCCCTGGGGTTACCGGCGAGCAGTACTTC. The chain carries TRBV7-3 and TRBJ2-7; D is ambiguous. CDR1 and CDR2 from the germline V gene are SGHTA and FQGTGA. V was cut by 5 bases and J by 6 bases, with 14 bases left in between. This CDR3 region has 13 residues.